This TCR beta chain was recovered during a study of regulatory T cells in long-lasting Graves disease. Study results and caveats: Samples came from peripheral blood alone, without thyroid tissue.

Relying on iRepertoire HTBI primers and Arm-PCR of CDR3 regions, the team built TCR beta libraries. TCRdb reprocessed the multiplex PCR reads via MiXCR and lists one record per CDR3 protein. Found here are 400,000 to 650,000 distinct CDR3 sequences, roughly 15% of them singletons; the top ten hold around 25%. This clonotype was picked up many times. Antigen specificity is unknown. This CDR3 is built from 11 residues. The germline V and J ends were trimmed by 6 bases and 7 bases, with 10 bases remaining between them. Germline V CDR1 and CDR2: SNHLY, FYNNEI. Time point described: newly diagnosed GD, antithyroid drugs for less than 3 months. Extracted PBMC RNA gave rise to the TCR library. This sample was shared with a second study, whose subject was T cells in Graves' hyperthyroidism and ophthalmopathy.

The rearrangement uses TRBV2 and TRBJ2-7; the D is unclear. The clonotype comes from a woman aged 35-60 years with Graves disease. The material was peripheral blood mononuclear cells (PBMCs), obtained at new diagnosis, from a patient treated with antithyroid drugs. CDR3: CASRRVREQYF. Here the CDR3 DNA reads TGTGCCAGCAGACGGGTCAGGGAGCAGTACTTC.